These T cell receptor beta chains were read from a single sample in a study of pediatric ulcerative colitis. The assay was immunoSEQ multiplex PCR, and TCRdb's table has in-frame clones only and misses some. The sample lists tens of thousands of clones, 71% seen once, with 15% to 19% in the top ten. The sequencing input was gut tissue. Every receptor here comes from a boy younger than 18 with severe ulcerative colitis. Both conserved end residues are part of each CDR3. The D gene is left open where the match is weak. Not every row has a clone size; where given, it reads once, few, many or a size class.

size,V,J,D,CDR3,DNA
once,TRBV4-3,TRBJ1-2,NA,CASSQATDYGYTF,TGCGCCAGCAGCCAAGCGACAGATTATGGCTACACCTTC
NA,TRBV4-3,TRBJ2-2,NA,CASRTGVVGELFF,TGCGCCAGCAGAACCGGGGTGGTCGGGGAGCTGTTTTTT
NA,TRBV4-3,TRBJ1-6,NA,CASSQAITGRNSPLHF,TGCGCCAGCAGCCAAGCCATAACAGGGCGAAATTCACCCCTCCACTTT
few,TRBV19,TRBJ1-2,NA,CASSSGTNYGYTF,TGTGCCAGTAGTTCCGGGACAAACTATGGCTACACCTTC
NA,TRBV6-5,TRBJ2-7,TRBD1,CASSSDRVEQYF,TGTGCCAGCAGCTCCGACAGGGTCGAGCAGTACTTC
NA,TRBV7-9,TRBJ2-1,TRBD2,CASSLGSGVYNEQFF,TGTGCCAGCAGCTTGGGTAGCGGGGTGTACAATGAGCAGTTCTTC
NA,TRBV15,TRBJ1-2,TRBD1,CATSRESSGGHGYTF,TGTGCCACCAGCAGAGAAAGCTCAGGGGGCCACGGCTACACCTTC
once,TRBV7-3,TRBJ2-2,NA,CASSIQEAGELFF,TGTGCCAGCAGCATACAAGAGGCCGGGGAGCTGTTTTTT
once,TRBV30,TRBJ2-1,NA,CAWSSRSTYNEQFF,TGTGCCTGGAGTTCGCGCAGCACCTACAATGAGCAGTTCTTC
NA,TRBV19,TRBJ1-1,NA,CASSMGAYTEAFF,TGTGCCAGTAGTATGGGCGCCTACACTGAAGCTTTCTTT
few,TRBV2,TRBJ2-2,NA,CASKRGEANTGELFF,TGTGCCAGCAAACGCGGGGAAGCGAACACCGGGGAGCTGTTTTTT
NA,TRBV30,TRBJ2-3,NA,CAWSGGVYTQYF,TGTGCCTGGAGTGGAGGGGTTTATACGCAGTATTTT
few,TRBV7-2,TRBJ1-2,NA,CASSLDGTTTYGYTF,TGTGCCAGCAGCTTAGACGGGACTACTACCTATGGCTACACCTTC
NA,TRBV5-5,TRBJ1-2,NA,CASSADSEAWDGYTF,TGTGCCAGCAGCGCGGACTCGGAAGCTTGGGATGGCTACACCTTC
NA,TRBV19,TRBJ1-1,NA,CASNLRGSDTEAFF,TGTGCCAGTAACTTGAGGGGGTCGGACACTGAAGCTTTCTTT
NA,TRBV18,TRBJ2-7,TRBD1,CASSPTGTYEQYF,TGTGCCAGCTCCCCGACAGGGACCTACGAGCAGTACTTC
NA,TRBV7-9,TRBJ2-6,NA,CALTLASGANVLTF,TGTGCCCTAACACTGGCCTCTGGGGCCAACGTCCTGACTTTC
NA,TRBV7-6,TRBJ1-6,NA,CASSFDRSSPLHF,TGTGCCAGCAGCTTTGACAGATCCTCACCCCTCCACTTT
NA,TRBV30,TRBJ2-7,NA,CAWRPPAGPQYF,TGTGCCTGGAGGCCCCCAGCAGGACCTCAGTACTTC
NA,TRBV7-3,TRBJ2-1,NA,CASSLAWGQGNEQFF,TGTGCCAGCAGCTTAGCTTGGGGCCAGGGTAATGAGCAGTTCTTC
NA,TRBV6-5,TRBJ1-2,TRBD1,CASSNDRGGGYTF,TGTGCCAGCAGTAACGACAGGGGTGGCGGCTACACCTTC
NA,TRBV6-6,TRBJ2-3,NA,CASQGVTDTQYF,TGTGCCAGCCAGGGAGTCACAGATACGCAGTATTTT
NA,TRBV4-3,TRBJ2-1,NA,CASSQVWGTSSYNEQFF,TGCGCCAGCAGCCAAGTTTGGGGAACGAGCTCCTACAATGAGCAGTTCTTC
few,TRBV7-3,TRBJ2-3,TRBD2,CASSLSPSGGFTDTQYF,TGTGCCAGCAGCTTATCCCCTAGCGGGGGGTTTACAGATACGCAGTATTTT
NA,TRBV10-2,TRBJ2-3,NA,CASSVWVSTDTQYF,TGCGCCAGCAGTGTATGGGTTAGCACAGATACGCAGTATTTT
NA,TRBV4-2,TRBJ1-1,NA,CASSHERDKAFF,TGTGCCAGCAGCCACGAGAGGGACAAAGCTTTCTTT
NA,TRBV2,TRBJ1-2,TRBD1,CASRPGDRWHYGYTF,TGTGCCAGCAGGCCCGGGGACAGGTGGCACTATGGCTACACCTTC
NA,TRBV2,TRBJ2-5,NA,CASTGVTNLETQYF,TGTGCCAGCACCGGAGTCACGAATTTAGAGACCCAGTACTTC
NA,TRBV4-3,TRBJ2-3,TRBD2,CASSQERTQAGGPTDTQYF,TGCGCCAGCAGCCAAGAGCGGACCCAAGCGGGGGGGCCGACAGATACGCAGTATTTT